The present entry profiles one T cell receptor (beta chain) with its context. Its antigen is as yet unknown. This entry is derived from a study of shared clonotypes between healthy human individuals. Study-wide background: Three plates were used per donor for CD4 naive, three for CD4 memory, two for CD8 naive and one for CD8 memory. Study-level findings and limits: Sampling was confined to blood; repertoires within tissues likely differ. Non-shared clonotypes had lower generation probabilities than those shared by all four donors.

This CDR3 has 15 amino acids. V lost 6 bases and J lost 2; bases outside the gene matches: 5. Germline lookup yields CDR1 SNHLY and CDR2 FYNNEI. Naive CD8 cells lacked CD45RO and underwent positive selection for CCR7, leaving out terminally differentiated effector memory CD45RA+ cells. Deep level was the assay's run setting. Repertoires were generated with immunoSEQ multiplex PCR, while TCRdb's copy carries only in-frame clones and drops some. The data show about 2 million clones, over 85% seen once. The sample comprised naive CD8+ T cells sorted from blood. The chain combines TRBV2 with TRBJ2-7, with 12 bases lining up with TRBD1. This TCR came from a man aged 18 to 29 in good health. The chain's CDR3 is CASRGTGGSPYEQYF. DNA for the CDR3: TGTGCCAGCAGGGGGACAGGGGGCAGCCCCTACGAGCAGTACTTC. The complete variable domain, with remaining parts taken from reference TRBV2 and TRBJ2-7, reads EPEVTQTPSHQVTQMGQEVILRCVPISNHLYFYWYRQILGQKVEFLVSFYNNEISEKSEIFDDQFSVERPDGSNFTLKIRSTKLEDSAMYFCASRGTGGSPYEQYFGPGTRLTVT.